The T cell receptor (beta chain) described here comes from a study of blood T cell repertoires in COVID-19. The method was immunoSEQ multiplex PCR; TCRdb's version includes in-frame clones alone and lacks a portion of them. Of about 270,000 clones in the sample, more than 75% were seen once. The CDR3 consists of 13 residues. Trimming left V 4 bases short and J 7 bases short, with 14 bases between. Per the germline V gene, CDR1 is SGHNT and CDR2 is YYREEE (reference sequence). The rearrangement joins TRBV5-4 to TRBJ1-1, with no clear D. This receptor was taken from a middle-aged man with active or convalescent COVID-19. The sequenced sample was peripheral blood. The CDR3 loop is CASSIESSSEAFF. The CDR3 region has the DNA TGTGCCAGCAGCATAGAATCGAGTAGTGAAGCTTTCTTT.